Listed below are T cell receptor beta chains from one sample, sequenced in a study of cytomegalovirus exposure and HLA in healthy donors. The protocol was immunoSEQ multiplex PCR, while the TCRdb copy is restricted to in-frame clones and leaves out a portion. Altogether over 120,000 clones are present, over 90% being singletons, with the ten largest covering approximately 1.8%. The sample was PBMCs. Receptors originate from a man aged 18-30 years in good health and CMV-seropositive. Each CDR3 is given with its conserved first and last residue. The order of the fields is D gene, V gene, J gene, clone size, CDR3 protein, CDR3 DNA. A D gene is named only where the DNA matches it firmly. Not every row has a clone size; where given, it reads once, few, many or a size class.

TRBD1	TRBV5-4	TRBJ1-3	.	CASSGQPWSSGNTIYF	TGTGCCAGCTCGGGACAGCCCTGGAGCTCTGGAAACACCATATATTTT
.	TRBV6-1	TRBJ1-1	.	CASSDNRYMNTEAFF	TGTGCCAGCAGTGACAACAGGTATATGAACACTGAAGCTTTCTTT
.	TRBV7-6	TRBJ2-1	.	CASSLVGRGGYNEQFF	TGTGCCAGCAGCTTAGTTGGGCGGGGTGGGTACAATGAGCAGTTCTTC
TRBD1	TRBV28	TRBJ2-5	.	CASRKTGLETQYF	TGTGCCAGCAGGAAGACAGGGTTGGAGACCCAGTACTTC
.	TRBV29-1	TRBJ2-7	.	CSALGTYEQYF	TGCAGCGCACTTGGGACTTACGAGCAGTACTTC
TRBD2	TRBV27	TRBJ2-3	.	CASSRGVGPFLPDTQYF	TGTGCCAGCAGCCGGGGGGTGGGACCCTTTCTCCCAGATACGCAGTATTTT
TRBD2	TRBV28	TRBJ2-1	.	CASSFIAGGPESYNEQFF	TGTGCCAGCAGTTTTATAGCGGGAGGGCCGGAGTCCTACAATGAGCAGTTCTTC
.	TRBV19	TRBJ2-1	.	CASSIRGRDLNSYNEQFF	TGTGCCAGTAGTATAAGAGGTCGGGACTTAAACTCCTACAATGAGCAGTTCTTC
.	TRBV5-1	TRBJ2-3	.	CASSLIGQSTDTQYF	TGCGCCAGCAGCTTGATCGGACAGAGCACAGATACGCAGTATTTT
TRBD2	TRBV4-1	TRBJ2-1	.	CASSPLTSGSGNEQFF	TGCGCCAGCAGCCCCCTCACTAGCGGGAGCGGGAATGAGCAGTTCTTC
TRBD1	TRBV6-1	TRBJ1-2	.	CASSGGTGGAFGYTF	TGTGCCAGCAGTGGAGGGACAGGGGGCGCGTTTGGCTACACCTTC
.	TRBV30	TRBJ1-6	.	CAWTRRQPNNSPLHF	TGTGCCTGGACTCGACGACAGCCTAATAATTCACCCCTCCACTTT
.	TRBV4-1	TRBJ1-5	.	CASSRVPGLRDQPQHF	TGCGCCAGCAGCCGGGTGCCGGGACTGAGAGATCAGCCCCAGCATTTT
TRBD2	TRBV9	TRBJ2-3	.	CASSVDREGLGTQYF	TGTGCCAGCAGCGTAGACCGGGAGGGCCTGGGTACGCAGTATTTT
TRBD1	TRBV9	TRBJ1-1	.	CASSVGQGGVNTEAFF	TGTGCCAGCAGCGTCGGACAGGGGGGTGTAAACACTGAAGCTTTCTTT
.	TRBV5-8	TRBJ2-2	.	CASSLAWAGSNTGELFF	TGTGCCAGCAGCTTGGCCTGGGCAGGGTCGAACACCGGGGAGCTGTTTTTT
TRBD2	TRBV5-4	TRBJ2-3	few	CASSFPAGTSGSTDTQYF	TGTGCCAGCAGCTTCCCAGCCGGGACTAGCGGTAGCACAGATACGCAGTATTTT
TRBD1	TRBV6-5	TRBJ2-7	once	CASRDRALSYEQYF	TGTGCCAGCAGAGACAGGGCCCTCTCCTACGAGCAGTACTTC
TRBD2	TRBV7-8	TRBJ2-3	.	CASSGAGGDTQYF	TGTGCCAGCAGCGGAGCGGGAGGAGATACGCAGTATTTT
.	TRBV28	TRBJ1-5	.	CASSLGSRGDDQPQHF	TGTGCCAGCAGTTTAGGGTCCCGGGGGGATGATCAGCCCCAGCATTTT
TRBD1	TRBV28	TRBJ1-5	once	CASSLWGTGSNQPQHF	TGTGCCAGCAGTTTATGGGGGACAGGTAGCAATCAGCCCCAGCATTTT
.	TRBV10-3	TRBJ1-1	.	CAISESWGGKGVTEAFF	TGTGCCATCAGTGAGTCTTGGGGGGGAAAGGGAGTCACTGAAGCTTTCTTT
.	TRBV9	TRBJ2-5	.	CASSPHPLAVEETQYF	TGTGCCAGCAGCCCTCACCCCCTGGCGGTCGAAGAGACCCAGTACTTC
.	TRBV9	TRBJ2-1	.	CASSVAVAGSQFF	TGTGCCAGCAGCGTAGCTGTTGCGGGGTCGCAGTTCTTC
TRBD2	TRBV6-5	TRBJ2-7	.	CASSYGAGGGEQYF	TGTGCCAGCAGTTACGGAGCGGGAGGAGGGGAGCAGTACTTC
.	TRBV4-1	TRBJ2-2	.	CASSPTSPIPGELFF	TGCGCCAGCAGCCCTACTAGCCCCATACCGGGGGAGCTGTTTTTT
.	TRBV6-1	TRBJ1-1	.	CASRKSQGNTEAFF	TGTGCCAGCAGAAAATCTCAGGGGAACACTGAAGCTTTCTTT
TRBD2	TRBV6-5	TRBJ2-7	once	CASGYQREYYEQYF	TGTGCCAGCGGATACCAGCGGGAGTACTACGAGCAGTACTTC
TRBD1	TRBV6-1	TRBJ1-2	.	CASRTGTGVGYTF	TGTGCCAGCAGGACAGGGACAGGGGTGGGCTACACCTTC
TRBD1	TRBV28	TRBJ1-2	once	CASRPPGQGHYGYTF	TGTGCCAGCAGGCCCCCGGGACAGGGTCACTATGGCTACACCTTC
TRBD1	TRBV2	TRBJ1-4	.	CASSPWDRGRGNEKLFF	TGTGCCAGCAGCCCTTGGGACAGGGGGAGAGGAAATGAAAAACTGTTTTTT
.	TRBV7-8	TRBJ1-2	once	CASSLEQTLKSYTF	TGTGCCAGCAGCTTAGAACAGACGCTTAAGAGCTACACCTTC
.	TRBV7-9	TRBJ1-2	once	CASSRGEGNYGYTF	TGTGCCAGCAGCCGAGGGGAGGGGAACTATGGCTACACCTTC
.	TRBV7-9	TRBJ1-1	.	CASSSLGGLTEAFF	TGTGCCAGCAGCTCTTTGGGGGGTCTGACTGAAGCTTTCTTT
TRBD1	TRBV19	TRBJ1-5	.	CASSVTGDRQPQHF	TGTGCCAGTAGTGTGACAGGGGATCGTCAGCCCCAGCATTTT
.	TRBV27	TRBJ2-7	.	CASSSLALPWEQYF	TGTGCCAGCAGCTCTTTAGCCCTCCCTTGGGAGCAGTACTTC
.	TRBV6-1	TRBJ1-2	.	CASSEGQWNYGYTF	TGTGCCAGCAGTGAAGGACAGTGGAACTATGGCTACACCTTC
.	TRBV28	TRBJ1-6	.	CASSPPRTVFYNSPLHF	TGTGCCAGCAGTCCTCCGAGGACAGTCTTCTATAATTCACCCCTCCACTTT
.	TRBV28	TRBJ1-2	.	CASRKAYRAANYGYTF	TGTGCCAGCAGGAAAGCGTACAGGGCCGCTAACTATGGCTACACCTTC
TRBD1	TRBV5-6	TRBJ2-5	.	CASSWTGLSETQYF	TGTGCCAGCAGCTGGACAGGGCTCTCGGAGACCCAGTACTTC
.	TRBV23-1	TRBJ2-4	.	CASSRSGAGINIQYF	TGCGCCAGCTCCCGCTCTGGGGCAGGGATAAACATTCAGTACTTC
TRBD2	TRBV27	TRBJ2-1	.	CASSLGTSASFYNEQFF	TGTGCCAGCAGTTTGGGGACTAGCGCCTCCTTCTACAATGAGCAGTTCTTC
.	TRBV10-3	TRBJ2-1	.	CAISELEGSYNEQFF	TGTGCCATCAGTGAGCTGGAGGGCTCCTACAATGAGCAGTTCTTC
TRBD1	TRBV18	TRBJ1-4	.	CASSPFGQVFEKLFF	TGTGCCAGCTCACCGTTCGGACAGGTTTTTGAAAAACTGTTTTTT